This entry lists 21 T cell receptor beta chains sequenced from one sample in a study of blood T cell repertoires in COVID-19 (dated by TCRdb to 2020 to 2022). Libraries were built with the immunoSEQ multiplex PCR assay. The table comes from immuneACCESS by way of TCRdb, which keeps in-frame sequences with V and J called. Part of the clones is missing from these tables; in studies checked, under half for an unresolved V gene and the rest for unknown reasons. The sample table shows 140,000 or so clones, and around 90% are seen once. Roughly 2.5% of the sample is in the top ten clones. Sequenced material: peripheral blood. These receptors all come from a human donor with COVID-19, enrolled during active disease. The donor label of this sample is uncertain.

The table lists this clone with a count of one. J is TRBJ1-3 and V is TRBV18, with D unresolved. V was shortened by 2 bases and J by 5 bases, with 7 bases between the two germline ends. The CDR3 loop spans 13 amino acids. Looked up from germline, CDR1 is KGHSH and CDR2 is LQKENI. In DNA, the CDR3 is TGTGCCAGCTCACCAGGCCCCAGAAACACCATATATTTT. It is translated as CASSPGPRNTIYF.

A single count supports this clone. The J gene is TRBJ1-1, the V gene TRBV11-3; D is uncertain. Trimming took 4 bases from V and 5 from J, leaving 11 bases between them. CDR3 size: 13 residues. Germline CDR1 reads SGHNT; CDR2 reads YENEEA. CDR3 nucleotides: TGTGCCAGCAGCTCACTCCAGGTGACTGAAGCTTTCTTT. This codes for CASSSLQVTEAFF.

This chain links TRBV11-3 with TRBJ1-1; D possibly corresponds to TRBD1 (6 bases). There are 12 residues in the CDR3. Germline assignment: CDR1 SGHNT and CDR2 YENEEA. Trimming left V 6 bases short and J 1 base short, with 6 bases between. The CDR3 here is CASRDRNTEAFF. In nucleotides, the CDR3 is TGTGCCAGCAGGGACAGGAACACTGAAGCTTTCTTT.

The V and J genes are TRBV6-5 and TRBJ2-6; D is unresolved. The CDR3 runs 15 residues. Germline lookup yields CDR1 MNHEY and CDR2 SVGAGI. Trimming removed 5 bases at V and 1 base at J, with 9 bases between. This CDR3 is CASSPPISGANVLTF. The CDR3 DNA is TGTGCCAGCAGTCCTCCTATTTCTGGGGCCAACGTCCTGACTTTC.

V usage is TRBV6-2 or TRBV6-3 and J usage is TRBJ2-5, with a possible D match to TRBD1 (6 bases). The CDR3 has 15 residues. CDR1 and CDR2 from the germline V gene are MNHEY and SVGEGT. The V end lost 5 bases, the J end lost 3 bases, and 16 bases lay between the germline ends. The CDR3 protein is CASSNGQYAKETQYF. CDR3 in DNA: TGTGCCAGCAGTAACGGACAGTATGCGAAAGAGACCCAGTACTTC.

Here the CDR3 DNA reads TGTGCCAGCAGCTTATGGAGCAGACTAGCGCAAGGGGGTACGCAGTATTTT. Protein: CASSLWSRLAQGGTQYF. The chain couples TRBV11-2 to TRBJ2-3, with TRBD2 matching over 8 bases. The CDR3 has 17 residues. Losses at the gene ends were 2 bases for V and 8 bases for J; bases not matched to a gene: 15. Per the germline V gene, CDR1 is SGHAT and CDR2 is FQNNGV.

The V gene is TRBV9, the J gene TRBJ2-2; 10 bases are shared with TRBD2. Germline values: CDR1 SGDLS, CDR2 YYNGEE. This CDR3 has 16 amino acids. Trimming took 2 bases from V and 3 from J; bases not matched to a gene: 4. In DNA, the CDR3 is TGTGCCAGCAGCGTTCAGGGACTAGCGCACACCGGGGAGCTGTTTTTT. Its protein product is CASSVQGLAHTGELFF.

The chain employs TRBV14 and TRBJ2-5; D is perhaps TRBD1 (6 bases). Trimming shortened V by 0 bases and J by 5 bases, and 16 bases separated the two germline ends. Germline CDR1 is SGHDN and CDR2 is FVKESK. The CDR3 is 16 amino acids. CDR3 sequence: CASSQEKGGVRETQYF. The CDR3 coding sequence is TGTGCCAGCAGCCAAGAGAAAGGGGGAGTTAGGGAGACCCAGTACTTC.

The chain has TRBV11-3 and TRBJ2-1; 9 positions agree with TRBD2. Trimming took 7 bases from V and 0 from J; bases not matched to a gene: 7. Germline CDR1 and CDR2: SGHNT and YENEEA. This CDR3 region has 16 residues. The CDR3, as DNA: TGTGCCAGCACCCTAGCGGGACTGGGCTCCTACAATGAGCAGTTCTTC. Translation: CASTLAGLGSYNEQFF.

The chain couples TRBV3-1 (or the pseudogene TRBV3-2) to TRBJ2-2; D possibly corresponds to TRBD1 (7 bases). There are 14 residues in the CDR3. Trimming cost V 5 bases and J 5 bases, with 12 bases left between them. Per the germline V gene, CDR1 is LGHDT and CDR2 is YNNKEL (reference sequence). The CDR3 DNA follows: TGTGCCAGCAGCAGACAGGGAGGAACCGGGGAGCTGTTTTTT. As protein: CASSRQGGTGELFF.

J is TRBJ2-7 and V is TRBV9, with a tentative D call TRBD1 (5 bases). Germline assignment: CDR1 SGDLS and CDR2 YYNGEE. V dropped 0 bases and J dropped 2 bases, with 12 bases sitting between them. CDR3 length equals 15 residues. The CDR3 is CASSVDRDSPYEQYF. Written as DNA, the CDR3 is TGTGCCAGCAGCGTAGACCGCGACAGCCCCTACGAGCAGTACTTC.

The rearrangement joins TRBV5-6 to TRBJ1-5; D is undetermined. With 1 base removed from V and 4 bases from J, the gap between germline ends came to 6 bases. The germline CDR1 and CDR2 sequences are SGHDT and YYEEEE. This CDR3 comprises 13 residues. The CDR3 sequence is CASSLRGNQPQHF. The CDR3, as DNA: TGTGCCAGCAGCTTGCGGGGTAATCAGCCCCAGCATTTT.

The chain carries TRBV24-1 and TRBJ2-1, with D unclear. Germline lookup yields CDR1 KGHDR and CDR2 SFDVKD. Between the trimmed V and J ends, which lost 1 base and 6 bases, there was a span of 9 bases. The CDR3 totals 14 residues. The CDR3 nucleotides are TGTGCCACCAGTGATTTCCTCACGGGCAATGAGCAGTTCTTC. Protein sequence: CATSDFLTGNEQFF.

The chain has TRBV7-2 and TRBJ1-1; a weak D match, TRBD1 (5 bases). The germline V gene has CDR1 SGHTA and CDR2 FQGNSA. V shed 2 bases and J shed 1 base, with 8 bases lying between them. This CDR3 has 14 amino acids. The CDR3, as DNA: TGTGCCAGCAGCTTAATGGGGGGGAACACTGAAGCTTTCTTT. Protein product: CASSLMGGNTEAFF.

The V gene is TRBV25-1, the J gene TRBJ2-2, with TRBD1 matching 7 bases. This CDR3 is built from 13 residues. The ends lost 4 bases at V and 9 bases at J; junction bases unmatched: 5. Germline CDR1 reads MGHDK; CDR2 reads SYGVNS. CDR3 sequence (DNA): TGTGCCAGCAGTGGGGACAGTTTGAGGGAGCTGTTTTTT. This sequence encodes CASSGDSLRELFF.

The chain joins TRBV4-1 to TRBJ1-1, with 9 bases fitting TRBD1. Per the germline V gene, CDR1 is MGHRA and CDR2 is YSYEKL. V was pared by 1 base and J by 1 base, with 1 base of the junction left unmatched. The CDR3 is 15 residues long. In DNA, the CDR3 is TGCGCCAGCAGCCAAGGGGACAGGGAGAACACTGAAGCTTTCTTT. It encodes CASSQGDRENTEAFF.

This rearrangement joins TRBV5-6 to TRBJ2-7; a possible D gene is TRBD2 (5 bases). CDR3 length: 12 residues. Germline values: CDR1 SGHDT, CDR2 YYEEEE. V lost 1 base, J lost 7 bases, and 9 bases lay in between. The CDR3 DNA reads TGTGCCAGCAGCTTGAGGACGGGAGAGCAGTACTTC. Translated: CASSLRTGEQYF.

The chain uses TRBV6-6 and TRBJ1-2, with D possibly matching TRBD1 (5 bases). V was cut by 5 bases and J by 5 bases, with 24 bases left in between. There are 17 residues in the CDR3. Germline V gives CDR1 MNHNY, CDR2 SVGAGI (reference sequence). CDR3 in DNA: TGTGCCAGCAGTCCACGCGGGGCAGCGAATTTCATTTATGGCTACACCTTC. It encodes CASSPRGAANFIYGYTF.

The chain employs TRBV3-1 (or the pseudogene TRBV3-2) and TRBJ2-1; 13 positions agree with TRBD2. Per the germline V gene, CDR1 is LGHDT and CDR2 is YNNKEL (reference sequence). Trimming at V came to 7 bases and at J to 0 bases, leaving 6 bases not matched to a gene. The CDR3 totals 17 residues. The CDR3 loop is CASNQGLAGISYNEQFF. CDR3 DNA sequence: TGTGCCAGCAACCAGGGACTAGCGGGGATCTCCTACAATGAGCAGTTCTTC.

This rearrangement joins TRBV5-4 to TRBJ1-2, with TRBD1 as a possible D gene (5 bases). With 0 bases removed from V and 7 bases from J, the gap between germline ends came to 13 bases. This CDR3 spans 14 amino acids. CDR1 SGHNT and CDR2 YYREEE come from the germline V gene (reference sequence). The CDR3 DNA is TGTGCCAGCAGCTTGGATGGGGGGACGGGTGGCTACACCTTC. It translates to CASSLDGGTGGYTF. The full variable domain, its missing parts supplied by reference TRBV5-4 and TRBJ1-2, is ETGVTQSPTHLIKTRGQQVTLRCSSQSGHNTVSWYQQALGQGPQFIFQYYREEENGRGNFPPRFSGLQFPNYSSELNVNALELDDSALYLCASSLDGGTGGYTFGSGTRLTVV.

This clone was counted a single time. This rearrangement joins TRBV6-6 to TRBJ2-1, with 12 bases that match TRBD1. The V segment lost 6 bases and the J segment 6 bases; nucleotides outside the gene matches: 6. CDR3 length: 15 residues. Germline V CDR1 and CDR2: MNHNY, SVGAGI (reference sequence). CDR3 nucleotide sequence: TGTGCCAGCAGCAGGGACAGGGGGCGGACCAATGAGCAGTTCTTC. Its translation: CASSRDRGRTNEQFF.